This T cell receptor (beta chain) was captured in a study of PD-1 blockade in mismatch repair-deficient tumors. Looking at the study overall: Patients had eleven to twelve mismatch repair-deficient cancer types and were previously treated and progressing.

CDR1 and CDR2 (germline): SGHRS, YFSETQ. This CDR3 has 16 residues. The germline V and J ends were trimmed by 0 bases and 4 bases, with 13 bases remaining between them. Repertoires were generated with immunoSEQ multiplex PCR, while TCRdb's copy carries only in-frame clones and drops some. The sample lists 30,000 to 40,000 clones; around 84% were seen once. The TCR originated in an adult with mismatch repair-deficient cancer. The sample was peripheral blood, taken about 80 weeks after starting pembrolizumab. V usage is TRBV5-1 and J usage is TRBJ2-2; possible D gene TRBD2, 6 bases. The CDR3 nucleotides read TGCGCCAGCAGCTTGGACGGGAGAGAGGGCACCGGGGAGCTGTTTTTT. Protein: CASSLDGREGTGELFF. The complete variable domain, with remaining parts taken from reference TRBV5-1 and TRBJ2-2, reads KAGVTQTPRYLIKTRGQQVTLSCSPISGHRSVSWYQQTPGQGLQFLFEYFSETQRNKGNFPGRFSGRQFSNSRSEMNVSTLELGDSALYLCASSLDGREGTGELFFGEGSRLTVL.